This T cell receptor (beta chain) derives from a study of spatial heterogeneity in lung cancer (dated by TCRdb to between 2017 and 2020). Some background on the complete study: Beta-chain transcripts were consistently detected in greater numbers than alpha-chain transcripts, which likely reflected higher beta-chain transcript abundance. In the raw uncorrected reads, each unique combination of TCR and UMI appeared more than ten times on average. TCR alpha and beta repertoires were quantitatively compared across multiple tumor regions, matched nontumor lung and blood in non-small cell lung cancer. Nonsynonymous mutation counts, determined by whole-exome sequencing of tumor tissue, were related to features of the TCR repertoire. At surgery, both alpha and beta chains were TCR-sequenced in approximately 210 tumor regions, some 64 matched nontumor lung samples and 56 PBMC samples.

The junction carries 16 bases between V and J, which are trimmed by 7 bases and 8 bases respectively. The CDR3 runs 13 residues from the cysteine to the phenylalanine. Here the CDR3 DNA is all that survives: 39 bases in frame from base 1. The germline V gene specifies KGHDR as CDR1 and SFDVKD as CDR2. Libraries were built with 5' RACE. Reads for this sample came from a NextSeq 500. To allow correction of PCR and sequencing errors, the TCR library protocol tagged every TCR cDNA molecule with a unique molecular identifier. The paper's data handling went like this. Decombinator tools were used for TCR identification, UMI-based error correction and CDR3 extraction. Expanded TCRs were defined as those above a frequency of 2 per 1,000, corresponding to the top 1% of the tumor frequency distribution. Renyi diversity was calculated using the R vegan package after each repertoire was subsampled 100 times to 5,000 TCRs. CDR3 similarity networks were constructed using string-kernel similarity of amino acid triplets, with links drawn between CDR3s whose pairwise similarity was above 0.82. TCRdb reran the public reads through fastp at Q25 and MiXCR, keeping productive beta chains. When rows share a CDR3 protein, they turn into one entry using the most common DNA and genes. The V and J calls follow TCRdb's processing rather than the paper's. This sample lists roughly 16,000 distinct CDR3 sequences; 20% to 25% were detected once. The top ten hold under 20% of the sample.

The time point label for this specimen denotes: sample taken at primary tumor resection. Whole RNA extracted from tumor and nontumor lung tissue, or from cryopreserved PBMC samples, was used for TCR sequencing without cell sorting. Samples were obtained from over 70 patients with early-stage, untreated non-small cell lung cancer from the lung TRACERx cohort. A patient was chosen for TCR sequencing only when enough RNA was available from at least two tumor regions. On this clonotype itself: This receptor's antigen is unknown. No quality values exist for individual bases; no much larger clone is one base distant.

The full study reports these points: Confirming at a functional level the hypothesis that regional TCRs recognize regional mutations was considered to require additional single-cell paired TCR alpha and beta sequencing. Ubiquitous expanded tumor TCRs were found in blood more often at tumor resection than at routine follow-up.

Sequencing was performed on PBMCs, taken at surgery. This sequence uses TRBV24-1 and TRBJ1-2; no D gene can be assigned with confidence. The receptor was isolated from a female donor with early-stage non-small cell lung cancer. The CDR3 loop reads CATSGGRGGGYTF. The sequence in DNA is TGTGCCACCAGCGGAGGTAGAGGAGGCGGCTACACCTTC.